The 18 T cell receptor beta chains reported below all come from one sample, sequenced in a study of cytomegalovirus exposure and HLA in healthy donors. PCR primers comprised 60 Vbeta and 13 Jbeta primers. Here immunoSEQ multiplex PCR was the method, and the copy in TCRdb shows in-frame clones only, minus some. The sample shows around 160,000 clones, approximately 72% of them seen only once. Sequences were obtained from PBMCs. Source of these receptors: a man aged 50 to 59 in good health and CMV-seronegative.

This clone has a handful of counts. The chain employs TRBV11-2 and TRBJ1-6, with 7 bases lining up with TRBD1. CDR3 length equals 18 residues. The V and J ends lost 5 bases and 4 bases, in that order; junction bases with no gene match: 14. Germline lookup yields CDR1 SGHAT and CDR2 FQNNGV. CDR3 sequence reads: CASSPSGQKGPYNSPLHF. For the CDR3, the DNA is TGTGCCAGCAGCCCCTCGGGACAGAAAGGCCCTTATAATTCACCCCTCCACTTT.

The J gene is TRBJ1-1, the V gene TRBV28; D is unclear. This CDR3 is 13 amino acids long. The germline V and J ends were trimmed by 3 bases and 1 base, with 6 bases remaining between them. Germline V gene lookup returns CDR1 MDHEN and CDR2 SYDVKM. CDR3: CASSFAGNTEAFF. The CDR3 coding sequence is TGTGCCAGCAGTTTTGCAGGGAACACTGAAGCTTTCTTT.

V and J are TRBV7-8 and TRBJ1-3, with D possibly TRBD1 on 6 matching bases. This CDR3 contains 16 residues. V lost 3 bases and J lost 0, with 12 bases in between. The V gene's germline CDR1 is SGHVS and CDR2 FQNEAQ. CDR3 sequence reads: CASSFGRGTSGNTIYF. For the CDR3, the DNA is TGTGCCAGCAGCTTTGGAAGGGGGACCTCTGGAAACACCATATATTTT.

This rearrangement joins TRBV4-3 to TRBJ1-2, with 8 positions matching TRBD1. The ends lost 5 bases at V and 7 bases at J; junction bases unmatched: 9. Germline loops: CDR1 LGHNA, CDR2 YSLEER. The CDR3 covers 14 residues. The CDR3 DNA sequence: TGCGCCAGCAGCACTAAGACAGGGGTGGCTGGCTACACCTTC. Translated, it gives CASSTKTGVAGYTF.

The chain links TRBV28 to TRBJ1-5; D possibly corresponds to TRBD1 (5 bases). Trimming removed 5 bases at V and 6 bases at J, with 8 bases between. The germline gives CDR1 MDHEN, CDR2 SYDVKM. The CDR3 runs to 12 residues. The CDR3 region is CASSVGGQPQHF. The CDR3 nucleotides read TGTGCCAGCAGTGTGGGGGGTCAGCCCCAGCATTTT.

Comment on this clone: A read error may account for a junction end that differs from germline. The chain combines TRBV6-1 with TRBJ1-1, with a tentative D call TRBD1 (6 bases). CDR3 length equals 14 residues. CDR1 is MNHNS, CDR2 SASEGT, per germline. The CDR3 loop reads CAISEIRGNTEAFF. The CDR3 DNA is TGTGCCATCAGTGAGATCAGGGGGAACACTGAAGCTTTCTTT.

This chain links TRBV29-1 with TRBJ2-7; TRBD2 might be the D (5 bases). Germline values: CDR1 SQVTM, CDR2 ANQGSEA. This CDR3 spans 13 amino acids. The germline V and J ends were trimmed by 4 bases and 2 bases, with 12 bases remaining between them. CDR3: CSVVGIGAYEQYF. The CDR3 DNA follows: TGCAGCGTTGTTGGGATCGGGGCCTACGAGCAGTACTTC.

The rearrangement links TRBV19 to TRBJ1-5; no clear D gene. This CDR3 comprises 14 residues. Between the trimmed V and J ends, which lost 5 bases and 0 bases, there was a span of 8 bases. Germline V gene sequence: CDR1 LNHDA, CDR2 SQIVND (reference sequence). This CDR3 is CASSVLYSNQPQHF. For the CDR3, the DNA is TGTGCCAGTAGTGTCCTATATAGCAATCAGCCCCAGCATTTT.

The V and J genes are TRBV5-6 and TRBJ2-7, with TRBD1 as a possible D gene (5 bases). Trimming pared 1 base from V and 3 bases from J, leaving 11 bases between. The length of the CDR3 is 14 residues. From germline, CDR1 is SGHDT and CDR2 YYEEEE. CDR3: CASSLPRGVYEQYF. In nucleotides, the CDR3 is TGTGCCAGCAGCTTGCCTAGGGGTGTCTACGAGCAGTACTTC.

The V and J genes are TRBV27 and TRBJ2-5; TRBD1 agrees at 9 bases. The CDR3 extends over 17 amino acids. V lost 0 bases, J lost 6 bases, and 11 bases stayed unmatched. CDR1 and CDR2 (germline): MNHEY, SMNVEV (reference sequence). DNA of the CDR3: TGTGCCAGCAGTTTATCCATCGGGAACAGGGGGCGACAGACCCAGTACTTC. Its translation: CASSLSIGNRGRQTQYF.

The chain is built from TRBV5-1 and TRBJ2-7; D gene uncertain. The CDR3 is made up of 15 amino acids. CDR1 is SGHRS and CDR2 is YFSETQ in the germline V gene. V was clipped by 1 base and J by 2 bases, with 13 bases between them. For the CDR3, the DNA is TGCGCCAGCAGCTTGTTCGTTGGCCCGCCCTACGAGCAGTACTTC. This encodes CASSLFVGPPYEQYF. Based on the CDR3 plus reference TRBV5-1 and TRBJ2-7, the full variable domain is KAGVTQTPRYLIKTRGQQVTLSCSPISGHRSVSWYQQTPGQGLQFLFEYFSETQRNKGNFPGRFSGRQFSNSRSEMNVSTLELGDSALYLCASSLFVGPPYEQYFGPGTRLTVT.

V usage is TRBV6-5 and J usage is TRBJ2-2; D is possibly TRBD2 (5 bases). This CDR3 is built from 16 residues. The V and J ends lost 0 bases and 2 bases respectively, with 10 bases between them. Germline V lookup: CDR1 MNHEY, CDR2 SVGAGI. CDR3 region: CASSYSAGINTGELFF. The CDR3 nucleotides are TGTGCCAGCAGTTACTCAGCCGGGATTAACACCGGGGAGCTGTTTTTT.

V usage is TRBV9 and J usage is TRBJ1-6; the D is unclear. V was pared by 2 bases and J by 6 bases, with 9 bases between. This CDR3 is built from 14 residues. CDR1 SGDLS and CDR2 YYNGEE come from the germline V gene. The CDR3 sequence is CASSVEGTNSPLHF. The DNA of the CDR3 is TGTGCCAGCAGCGTTGAGGGTACTAATTCACCCCTCCACTTT.

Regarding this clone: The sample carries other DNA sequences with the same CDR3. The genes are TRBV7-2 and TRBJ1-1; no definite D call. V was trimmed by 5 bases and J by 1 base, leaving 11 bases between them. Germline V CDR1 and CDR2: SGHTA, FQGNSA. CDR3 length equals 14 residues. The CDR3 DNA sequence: TGTGCCAGCAGCCGTACTCCAGGGAACACTGAAGCTTTCTTT. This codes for CASSRTPGNTEAFF.

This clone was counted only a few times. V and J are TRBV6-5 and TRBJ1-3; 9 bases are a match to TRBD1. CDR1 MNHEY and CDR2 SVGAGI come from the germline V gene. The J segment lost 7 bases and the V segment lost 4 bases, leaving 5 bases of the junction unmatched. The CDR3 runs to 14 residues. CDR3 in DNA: TGTGCCAGCAGTTCGGGACAGGGAGGGAACACCATATATTTT. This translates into CASSSGQGGNTIYF.

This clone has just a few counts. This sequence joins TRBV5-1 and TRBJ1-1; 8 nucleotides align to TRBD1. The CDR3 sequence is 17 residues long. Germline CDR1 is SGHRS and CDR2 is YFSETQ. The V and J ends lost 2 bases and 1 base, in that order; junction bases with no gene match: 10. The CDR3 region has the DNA TGCGCCAGCAGCTTTTTCTCTGGACAGGGCCCGAACACTGAAGCTTTCTTT. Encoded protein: CASSFFSGQGPNTEAFF.

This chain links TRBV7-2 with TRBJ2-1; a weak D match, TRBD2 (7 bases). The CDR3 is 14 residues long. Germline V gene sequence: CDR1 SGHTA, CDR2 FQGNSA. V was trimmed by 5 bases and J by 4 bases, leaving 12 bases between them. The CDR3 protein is CASSPGGWYNEQFF. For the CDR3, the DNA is TGTGCCAGCAGCCCGGGGGGCTGGTACAATGAGCAGTTCTTC.

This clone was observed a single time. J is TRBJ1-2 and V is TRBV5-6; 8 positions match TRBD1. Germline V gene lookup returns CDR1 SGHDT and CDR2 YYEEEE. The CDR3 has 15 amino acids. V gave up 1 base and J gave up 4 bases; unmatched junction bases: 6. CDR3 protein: CASSLLSGQVYGYTF. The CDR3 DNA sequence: TGTGCCAGCAGCTTGTTGTCGGGACAGGTCTATGGCTACACCTTC.